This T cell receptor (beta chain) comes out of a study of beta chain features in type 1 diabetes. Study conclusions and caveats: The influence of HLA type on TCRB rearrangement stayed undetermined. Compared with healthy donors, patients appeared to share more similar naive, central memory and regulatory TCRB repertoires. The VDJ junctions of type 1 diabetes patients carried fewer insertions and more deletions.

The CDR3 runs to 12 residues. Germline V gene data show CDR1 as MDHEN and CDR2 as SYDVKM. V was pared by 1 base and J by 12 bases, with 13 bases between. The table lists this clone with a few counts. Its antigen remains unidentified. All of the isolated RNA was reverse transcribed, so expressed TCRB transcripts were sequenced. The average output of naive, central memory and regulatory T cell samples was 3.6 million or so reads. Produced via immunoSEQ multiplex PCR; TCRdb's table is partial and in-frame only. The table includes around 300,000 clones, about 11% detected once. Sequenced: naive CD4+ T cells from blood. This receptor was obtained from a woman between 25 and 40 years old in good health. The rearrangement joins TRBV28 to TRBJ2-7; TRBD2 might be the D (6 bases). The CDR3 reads CASSLSSAGLYF. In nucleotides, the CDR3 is TGTGCCAGCAGTTTATCCTCCGCGGGGTTGTACTTC.